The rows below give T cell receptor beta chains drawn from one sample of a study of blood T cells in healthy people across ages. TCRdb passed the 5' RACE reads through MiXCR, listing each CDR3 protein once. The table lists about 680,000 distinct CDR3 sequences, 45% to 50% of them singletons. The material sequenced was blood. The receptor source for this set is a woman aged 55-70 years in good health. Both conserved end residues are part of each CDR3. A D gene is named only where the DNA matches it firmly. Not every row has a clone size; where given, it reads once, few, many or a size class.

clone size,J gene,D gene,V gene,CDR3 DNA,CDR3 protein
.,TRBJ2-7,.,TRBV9,TGTGCCAGCAGCGTAGAACCTGGCGGCGAGCAGTACTTC,CASSVEPGGEQYF
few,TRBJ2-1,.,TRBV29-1,TGCAGCGTCCTGAAGGCGGGCAATGAGCAGTTCTTC,CSVLKAGNEQFF
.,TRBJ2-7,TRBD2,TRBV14,TGTGCCAGCAGACAAACTAGCGGGAGTATTTACGAGCAGTACTTC,CASRQTSGSIYEQYF
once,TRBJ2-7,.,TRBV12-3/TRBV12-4,TGTGCCAGCAGTGCCTGGAACTACGAGCAGTACTTC,CASSAWNYEQYF
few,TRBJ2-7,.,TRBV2,TGTGCCAGCAGTGAGGACCGGGACGCGTGGCAGTACTTC,CASSEDRDAWQYF
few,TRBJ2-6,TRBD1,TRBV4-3,TGCGCCAGCAGCCTGGACACAGGGGGCGCCTCAAGCGGGGCCAACGTCCTGACTTTC,CASSLDTGGASSGANVLTF
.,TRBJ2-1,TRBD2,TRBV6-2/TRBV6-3,TGTGCCAGCACCCCTAGCGGGAACCGTGAGCAGTTCTTC,CASTPSGNREQFF
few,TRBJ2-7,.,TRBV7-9,TGTGCCAGCAAGGTAGAGGGTAGCTACGAGCAGTACTTC,CASKVEGSYEQYF
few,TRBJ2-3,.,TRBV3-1,TGTGCCAGCAGGACCTCGGGAGCAGATACGCAGTATTTT,CASRTSGADTQYF
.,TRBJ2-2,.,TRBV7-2,TGTGCCAGCAGCGCGCGCGGGGATAGGGGCGGGGAGCTGTTTTTT,CASSARGDRGGELFF
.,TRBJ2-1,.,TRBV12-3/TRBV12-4,TGTGCCAGCACCGGACGGAACGATGAGCAGTTCTTC,CASTGRNDEQFF